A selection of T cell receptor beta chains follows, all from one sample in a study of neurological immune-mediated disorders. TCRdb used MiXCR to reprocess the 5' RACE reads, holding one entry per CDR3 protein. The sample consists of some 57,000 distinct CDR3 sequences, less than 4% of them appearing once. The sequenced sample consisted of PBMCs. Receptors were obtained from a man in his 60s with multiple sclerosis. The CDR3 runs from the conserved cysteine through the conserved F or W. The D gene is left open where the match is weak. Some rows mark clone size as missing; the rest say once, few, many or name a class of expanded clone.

TGCGCCAGCAGTGTAAGGGGAGGGACATTGAACACTGAAGCTTTCTTT,CASSVRGGTLNTEAFF,few,TRBJ1-1,NA,TRBV10-2
TGCGCCAGCAGCTTGGTGGCTAGCGGGGGACAAGAGACCCAGTACTTC,CASSLVASGGQETQYF,many,TRBJ2-5,TRBD2,TRBV5-1
TGTGCCAGCAGCCCCGAGCGGGAGACCCAGTACTTC,CASSPERETQYF,many,TRBJ2-5,NA,TRBV7-2
TGTGCCAGCAGCCGCGGACAAAATACTGAAGCTTTCTTT,CASSRGQNTEAFF,many,TRBJ1-1,NA,TRBV7-3
TGCAGTGCCACACAGGGGGTTGGATCCTATAATTCACCCCTCCACTTT,CSATQGVGSYNSPLHF,many,TRBJ1-6,TRBD1,TRBV20-1
TGTGCCAGCAGCGTATCGCCTAGCACAGATACGCAGTATTTT,CASSVSPSTDTQYF,NA,TRBJ2-3,NA,TRBV9
TGTGCCAGCAGCTTATCCGGGGACCGAGGGACTGACGAGCAGTACTTC,CASSLSGDRGTDEQYF,many,TRBJ2-7,NA,TRBV7-9
TGTGCCAGCGCCATGAAGGGGGTCGAGCAGTACTTC,CASAMKGVEQYF,NA,TRBJ2-7,NA,TRBV7-2
TGCAGTGCTCTACTTTGGGGGGGGGCCTACAATGAGCAGTTCTTC,CSALLWGGAYNEQFF,many,TRBJ2-1,TRBD2,TRBV20-1
TGTGCCAGCAGTTTCCAGGCGTTGCTGGGATCACCCCTCCACTTT,CASSFQALLGSPLHF,many,TRBJ1-6,NA,TRBV27
TGTGCCAGCAGCTTACGACTCAATAACGACAATGAGCAGTTCTTC,CASSLRLNNDNEQFF,many,TRBJ2-1,NA,TRBV7-6
TGCGCCAGCAGCCAATGGACAGGGGACTATGGCTACACCTTC,CASSQWTGDYGYTF,few,TRBJ1-2,TRBD1,TRBV4-1
TGCAGCGTTCGACTAACTAGCGGGGGGAACGAGCAGTACTTC,CSVRLTSGGNEQYF,many,TRBJ2-7,TRBD2,TRBV29-1
TGCGCCAGCAGCCAAGTGGGGTTGGAGACCCAGTACTTC,CASSQVGLETQYF,many,TRBJ2-5,NA,TRBV4-1
TGCGCCAGCAGCTTGGTCGCTAGCGGGAGCCCACCGGGGAATGAGCAGTTCTTC,CASSLVASGSPPGNEQFF,many,TRBJ2-1,TRBD2,TRBV5-1
TGTGCCATCAGTGAAGGTGGAGGCACCGGGGAGCTGTTTTTT,CAISEGGGTGELFF,many,TRBJ2-2,NA,TRBV10-3
TGTGCCAGCAGTTTGAACGTGGGTATAGATGGACAAGCTTTCTTT,CASSLNVGIDGQAFF,NA,TRBJ1-1,NA,TRBV12-3/TRBV12-4
TGTGCCAGCAGCCAACTAGGTAATGGCTACACCTTC,CASSQLGNGYTF,few,TRBJ1-2,NA,TRBV3-1
TGTGCCAGCAGTCCACCCCGACCCAATGAGCAGTTCTTC,CASSPPRPNEQFF,many,TRBJ2-1,NA,TRBV27
TGTGCCACCAGCGCCGCGTCGCCGGGACAGCGAAAACCCTACGAGCAGTACTTC,CATSAASPGQRKPYEQYF,many,TRBJ2-7,TRBD1,TRBV15
TGCAGCTTTTTGACAGGGTGGACCGGGGAGCTGTTTTTT,CSFLTGWTGELFF,many,TRBJ2-2,TRBD1,TRBV29-1
TGCAGTGCTAGGGCACTAGCAAACTCCTACGAGCAGTACTTC,CSARALANSYEQYF,few,TRBJ2-7,NA,TRBV20-1
TGTGCCAGCAGTTTAAGACACCAGATGGGGGCTTTCTTT,CASSLRHQMGAFF,many,TRBJ1-1,NA,TRBV12-3/TRBV12-4
TGCAGTGCTAGGGGGGGCCACTTAACCGATACGCAGTATTTT,CSARGGHLTDTQYF,many,TRBJ2-3,NA,TRBV20-1
TGTGCCAGCAGCCCAGAGGGGGGACGGACGAAAAACATTCAGTACTTC,CASSPEGGRTKNIQYF,many,TRBJ2-4,NA,TRBV5-5
TGTGCCAGCAGCTCCCGTCTAGGCAACGAGCAGTACTTC,CASSSRLGNEQYF,many,TRBJ2-7,NA,TRBV7-7
TGTGCCAGCAGAGACAGAGACGAGCAGTACTTC,CASRDRDEQYF,many,TRBJ2-7,NA,TRBV12-3/TRBV12-4
TGCGCCAGCAGCCGGGGACAGTGGGACAATGAGCAGTTCTTC,CASSRGQWDNEQFF,many,TRBJ2-1,TRBD1,TRBV5-1
TGCAGTGCTAGAGATCGAAGGTCGGCTCTGAACACTGAAGCTTTCTTT,CSARDRRSALNTEAFF,many,TRBJ1-1,NA,TRBV20-1
TGTGCCAGCAGCTTAGCGACAGTATCACCCCTCCACTTT,CASSLATVSPLHF,many,TRBJ1-6,NA,TRBV7-2
TGCGCCAGCAAGCAGGGCGGTTACATGAACACTGAAGCTTTCTTT,CASKQGGYMNTEAFF,NA,TRBJ1-1,NA,TRBV5-1
TGTGCCAGCAGCCAAGATAGACGGGTAAAGGCCAATGAGCAGTTCTTC,CASSQDRRVKANEQFF,many,TRBJ2-1,NA,TRBV3-1
TGTGCCAGTGGGACAGACCCCAATGAGCAGTTCTTC,CASGTDPNEQFF,few,TRBJ2-1,TRBD1,TRBV7-9
TGTGCCAGCAGCCCTACAGGGTTCGAAGCTTTCTTT,CASSPTGFEAFF,many,TRBJ1-1,NA,TRBV6-2/TRBV6-3
TGTGCCACCAGCAGTTCCCTGTGGGAGCAGTACTTC,CATSSSLWEQYF,many,TRBJ2-7,NA,TRBV15
TGCGCCAGCAGCGCTACAGGGACCCAGTACTTC,CASSATGTQYF,many,TRBJ2-5,NA,TRBV5-1
TGCAGCGTCCAGACAGGGAAGGCGTCCTACGAGCAGTACTTC,CSVQTGKASYEQYF,many,TRBJ2-7,TRBD1,TRBV29-1
TGTGCCAGTGGACAGGGTTATGAGCAGTTCTTC,CASGQGYEQFF,NA,TRBJ2-1,TRBD1,TRBV19
TGTGCCAGCAGCCGCGGACAGGGGAGGACCCAGTACTTC,CASSRGQGRTQYF,many,TRBJ2-5,TRBD1,TRBV7-9
TGCAGCGTTGAAGAAGGGGACAGGACCTATGGCTACACCTTC,CSVEEGDRTYGYTF,many,TRBJ1-2,TRBD1,TRBV29-1
TGTGCCAGCAGCTCGCCAGGGGGAGAAGAGACCCAGTACTTC,CASSSPGGEETQYF,many,TRBJ2-5,TRBD1,TRBV5-6